This T cell receptor beta chain derives from a study of blood T cell repertoires in COVID-19. Study in general: Sample material is recorded as cDNA or gDNA derived from T cells, B-cell-depleted T cells, or PBMCs.

The CDR3 contains 15 residues. The germline V gene encodes CDR1 MDHEN and CDR2 SYDVKM. V was trimmed by 5 bases and J by 1 base, leaving 12 bases between them. As handled by the study authors: Using reference gene primer amplification, nucleated cell counts were estimated. The assay was immunoSEQ multiplex PCR, and TCRdb's table has in-frame clones only and misses some. That table is the source of V, J and clone size, and D and trimming were worked out from the DNA. The sample consists of about 62,000 clones, more than 75% of them appearing once. Material for sequencing was peripheral blood. The V call is TRBV28, the J call TRBJ1-5; unclear D gene. The receptor's source is a man in his 70s with acute or convalescent COVID-19. CDR3 nucleotide sequence: TGTGCCAGCAGTCCCCGACAAATAAGCAATCAGCCCCAGCATTTT. Protein product: CASSPRQISNQPQHF.